This paragraph covers one T cell receptor (beta chain) sequence. This record belongs to a study of blood T cell repertoires in COVID-19. Original methodology: Amplification of reference gene primers was used by the study to estimate nucleated cell counts. Produced via immunoSEQ multiplex PCR; TCRdb's table is partial and in-frame only. The DNA gave D and trimming, while V, J and clone size come from that table. The sample records around 63,000 clones, roughly 85% being singletons. The material sequenced was peripheral blood. The clonotype originates from a human donor in a cohort sampled during active COVID-19.

The CDR3 protein is CASSLTGTGPQHF. The DNA for the CDR3 is TGTGCCAGCAGCTTGACAGGGACAGGGCCCCAGCATTTT. This chain links TRBV11-2 with TRBJ1-5; 8 bases are a match to TRBD1. There are 13 residues in the CDR3. V shed 3 bases and J 9 bases; nucleotides not matched to a gene: 4. Germline CDR1 is SGHAT and CDR2 is FQNNGV.